These 32 T cell receptor beta chains came from one sample sequenced in a study of CD8+ T cells in alopecia areata. RNA, once extracted, was reverse transcribed into cDNA for use as the sequencing template. Sequencing used immunoSEQ multiplex PCR; TCRdb keeps in-frame clones, though not all of them. Among 110,000 or so clones, 30% to 40% were seen once, and the ten largest hold 3% to 3.5%. Specimen: CD4+ T cells sorted from blood. Every receptor here comes from a human donor with alopecia areata.

The table lists this clone with a few counts. The CDR3 sequence: CSIRTGVGYTF. In DNA form, the CDR3 reads TGCAGCATCCGGACAGGGGTTGGCTACACCTTC. The V gene is TRBV29-1, the J gene TRBJ1-2, with 9 positions matching TRBD1. Germline V gives CDR1 SQVTM, CDR2 ANQGSEA. The CDR3 has 11 amino acids. The trim removed 8 bases at V and 7 bases at J, leaving 5 bases unmatched.

J is TRBJ1-2 and V is TRBV4-2; D unresolved. The CDR3 extends over 13 amino acids. V gave up 4 bases and J gave up 6 bases, with 12 bases separating them. Germline lookup yields CDR1 LGHNA and CDR2 YNFKEQ. The CDR3 spells CASSRPTEDGYTF. In DNA form, the CDR3 reads TGTGCCAGCAGCCGGCCAACGGAGGATGGCTACACCTTC.

The chain couples TRBV2 to TRBJ2-3; 10 nucleotides agree with TRBD2. J was trimmed by 3 bases and V by 5 bases; bases with no gene match: 8. This CDR3 has 16 amino acids. CDR1 is SNHLY, CDR2 FYNNEI, per germline. CDR3 amino acids: CASSFSGRAQTDTQYF. The DNA of the CDR3 is TGTGCCAGCAGTTTCAGCGGGAGGGCCCAGACAGATACGCAGTATTTT. Combining the CDR3 with reference TRBV2 and TRBJ2-3 gives the whole variable domain EPEVTQTPSHQVTQMGQEVILRCVPISNHLYFYWYRQILGQKVEFLVSFYNNEISEKSEIFDDQFSVERPDGSNFTLKIRSTKLEDSAMYFCASSFSGRAQTDTQYFGPGTRLTVL.

The gene calls are TRBV9 and TRBJ2-1, with TRBD1 identical over 9 bases. This CDR3 has 13 residues. Germline CDR1 reads SGDLS; CDR2 reads YYNGEE. Trimming took 4 bases from V and 6 from J; bases not matched to a gene: 2. The CDR3: CASSTGQGNEQFF. The CDR3 region has the DNA TGTGCCAGCAGCACGGGACAGGGCAATGAGCAGTTCTTC.

This clone has just a few counts. The chain is built from TRBV11-2 and TRBJ2-7, with D uncertain. Trimming took off 6 bases at V and 9 bases at J, with 12 bases between the two ends. This CDR3 is 11 amino acids long. Looked up from germline, CDR1 is SGHAT and CDR2 is FQNNGV. The CDR3 sequence is CASRTLGWQYF. CDR3 coding DNA: TGTGCCAGCAGGACCCTGGGTTGGCAGTACTTC.

The chain carries TRBV29-1 and TRBJ2-7, with D perhaps TRBD1 (5 bases). With 3 bases removed from V and 6 bases from J, the gap between germline ends came to 18 bases. CDR1 and CDR2 from the germline V gene are SQVTM and ANQGSEA. CDR3 length equals 14 residues. The CDR3 sequence: CSVDKQGTGSEQYF. As DNA, the CDR3 is TGCAGCGTTGATAAACAAGGAACAGGAAGCGAGCAGTACTTC.

The table lists this clone with a few counts. The genes are TRBV29-1 and TRBJ1-5; D possibly corresponds to TRBD1 (5 bases). The V end was cut by 5 bases, the J end by 6 bases, with 11 bases between. The CDR3 is 12 amino acids. Germline CDR1 and CDR2: SQVTM and ANQGSEA. CDR3 sequence reads: CSVQDIGQPQHF. CDR3 nucleotides: TGCAGCGTTCAGGACATCGGTCAGCCCCAGCATTTT.

This clone appeared a few times. The chain recombines TRBV23-1 with TRBJ2-3; 10 bases are shared with TRBD2. TRBV23-1 is sorted into the ORF group, with uncertain function. V lost 2 bases, J lost 4 bases, and 12 bases stayed unmatched. The CDR3 runs to 18 residues. For the CDR3, the DNA is TGCGCCAGCAGTCAACCGGCCTATAGCGGGGGGACACCAGATACGCAGTATTTT. This codes for CASSQPAYSGGTPDTQYF.

This chain connects TRBV5-5 to TRBJ2-7; TRBD1 matches 7 bases. In germline, CDR1 is SGHKS, CDR2 YYEKEE (reference sequence). V shed 0 bases and J 4 bases; nucleotides not matched to a gene: 7. The CDR3 totals 15 residues. The CDR3 bases are TGTGCCAGCAGCTTGGATGTCAGGGGGTTTTACGAGCAGTACTTC. Its protein product is CASSLDVRGFYEQYF.

This clone was observed a handful of times. The chain couples TRBV5-4 to TRBJ2-2, with 7 bases that match TRBD2. Trimming removed 4 bases from V and 4 bases from J; junction bases left unmatched: 10. In germline, CDR1 is SGHNT, CDR2 YYREEE (reference sequence). The CDR3 sequence is 16 residues long. This CDR3 reads CASSPSTSPLTGELFF. DNA of the CDR3: TGTGCCAGCAGCCCGTCGACTAGCCCGCTCACCGGGGAGCTGTTTTTT.

In this sample, this clone turned up a few times. The chain carries TRBV29-1 and TRBJ2-7, with 10 nucleotides matching TRBD1. V dropped 6 bases and J dropped 7; count of bases not matched to a gene: 12. The CDR3 is 14 amino acids. The germline gives CDR1 SQVTM, CDR2 ANQGSEA. CDR3 in DNA: TGCAGCGTGGCGCGGGGGACAGGGGCTGGGGAGCAGTACTTC. Its translation: CSVARGTGAGEQYF.

The sample holds a few counts of this clone. V gene TRBV29-1 combines with J gene TRBJ1-2, with TRBD1 identical over 8 bases. The CDR3 runs to 14 residues. The germline gives CDR1 SQVTM, CDR2 ANQGSEA. The trim removed 0 bases at V and 7 bases at J, leaving 7 bases unmatched. The CDR3 DNA reads as TGCAGCGTTGAAGACCGACAGGGGAGGTTTGGCTACACCTTC. Translating gives CSVEDRQGRFGYTF.

V usage is TRBV18 and J usage is TRBJ2-7, with unresolved D. Germline CDR1 is KGHSH and CDR2 is LQKENI. The V gene lost 3 bases and the J gene lost 6 bases, with 9 bases spanning the gap. The CDR3 sequence is 12 residues long. In DNA, the CDR3 is TGTGCCAGCTCACCGAACGGCCCCGAGCAGTACTTC. This encodes CASSPNGPEQYF. The variable domain in full, with the rest retrieved from reference TRBV18 and TRBJ2-7, is NAGVMQNPRHLVRRRGQEARLRCSPMKGHSHVYWYRQLPEEGLKFMVYLQKENIIDESGMPKERFSAEFPKEGPSILRIQQVVRGDSAAYFCASSPNGPEQYFGPGTRLTVT.

V is TRBV29-1 and J is TRBJ1-1, with D maybe TRBD1 (6 bases). Germline V gene sequence: CDR1 SQVTM, CDR2 ANQGSEA. The V end was cut by 5 bases, the J end by 1 base, with 11 bases between. CDR3 length: 13 residues. Here the CDR3 reads CSVCRTANTEAFF. In nucleotides, the CDR3 is TGCAGCGTTTGCCGGACAGCGAACACTGAAGCTTTCTTT.

This clone has a handful of counts. This chain connects TRBV28 to TRBJ2-2; 8 positions agree with TRBD2. From germline, CDR1 is MDHEN and CDR2 SYDVKM. This CDR3 comprises 13 residues. The junction had 5 bases not matched to a gene; V was cut back by 4 bases and J by 10 bases. The CDR3 region has the DNA TGTGCCAGCAGTTCCGGGAGGGAGAAGGAGCTGTTTTTT. Protein sequence: CASSSGREKELFF.

The rearrangement joins TRBV30 to TRBJ2-1; the match to TRBD2 covers 12 bases. Trimming removed 6 bases from V and 4 bases from J; junction bases left unmatched: 7. The CDR3 runs to 15 residues. Germline V gene sequence: CDR1 GTSNPN, CDR2 SVGIG (reference sequence). This chain's CDR3 is CACTRLAGVYNEQFF. CDR3 sequence (DNA): TGTGCCTGCACCCGACTAGCGGGAGTTTACAATGAGCAGTTCTTC.

The rearrangement links TRBV28 to TRBJ2-5; 12 bases align to TRBD1. V lost 3 bases, J lost 5 bases, and 7 bases stayed unmatched. The length of the CDR3 is 16 residues. Germline values: CDR1 MDHEN, CDR2 SYDVKM. DNA of the CDR3: TGTGCCAGCAGTTTGTGGGGACAGGGGGCAGGCGAGACCCAGTACTTC. The encoded protein is CASSLWGQGAGETQYF.

The CDR3 DNA follows: TGTGCCAGCAGTTACGCCGGGACAGGGAATGAAAAACTGTTTTTT. This encodes CASSYAGTGNEKLFF. This chain uses TRBV6-6 with TRBJ1-4, with TRBD1 identical over 9 bases. The V segment lost 2 bases and the J segment 5 bases; nucleotides outside the gene matches: 3. Germline assignment: CDR1 MNHNY and CDR2 SVGAGI (reference sequence). There are 15 residues in the CDR3.

The V call is TRBV29-1, the J call TRBJ2-3; D unclear. CDR1 is SQVTM and CDR2 is ANQGSEA in the germline V gene. The germline V and J ends were trimmed by 2 bases and 3 bases, with 18 bases remaining between them. The CDR3 length is 16 residues. The CDR3: CSVETKTPGSTDTQYF. In DNA form, the CDR3 reads TGCAGCGTTGAAACTAAGACTCCTGGTTCTACAGATACGCAGTATTTT.

This clone was found a few times. This rearrangement joins TRBV30 to TRBJ1-2; D gene ambiguous. V was shortened by 4 bases and J by 8 bases, with 14 bases between the two germline ends. Germline assignment: CDR1 GTSNPN and CDR2 SVGIG (reference sequence). The CDR3 loop spans 12 amino acids. The CDR3, as DNA: TGTGCCTGGAATCGAGCGGTTGAGGGCTACACCTTC. The encoded protein is CAWNRAVEGYTF.

This clone was seen only a few times. CDR3 region: CSGDRGQTDTQYF. CDR3 nucleotides: TGCAGCGGAGACAGGGGGCAAACAGATACGCAGTATTTT. The chain uses TRBV29-1 and TRBJ2-3; TRBD1 matches 10 bases. The V segment lost 7 bases and the J segment 3 bases; nucleotides outside the gene matches: 4. The CDR3 length is 13 residues. Germline CDR1 and CDR2: SQVTM and ANQGSEA.

The CDR3 DNA is TGCGCCAGCAGCCCGGAGGGACTAGCCGAGACCTACGAGCAGTACTTC. Encoded protein: CASSPEGLAETYEQYF. The chain joins TRBV5-1 to TRBJ2-7; 9 positions agree with TRBD2. CDR1 is SGHRS and CDR2 is YFSETQ in the germline V gene. V lost 4 bases and J lost 2; bases outside the gene matches: 10. CDR3 length: 16 residues.

This clone was seen a handful of times. The CDR3 spells CAWGMKTQYF. Written as DNA, the CDR3 is TGTGCCTGGGGGATGAAGACCCAGTACTTC. This chain connects TRBV30 to TRBJ2-5; D remains ambiguous. V lost 5 bases and J 6 bases, leaving 7 bases between the germline ends. The CDR3 loop spans 10 amino acids. The germline V gene encodes CDR1 GTSNPN and CDR2 SVGIG (reference sequence).

This clone was observed a single time. The chain is built from TRBV4-1 and TRBJ2-1; 12 bases agree with TRBD2. V lost 4 bases to trimming and J lost 3 bases; unmatched junction nucleotides: 4. CDR3 length: 16 residues. CDR1 is MGHRA, CDR2 YSYEKL, per germline. In DNA form, the CDR3 reads TGCGCCAGCAGCCGCAGACTAGCGGGAGTCTACAATGAGCAGTTCTTC. Its protein is CASSRRLAGVYNEQFF.

The chain is built from TRBV5-4 and TRBJ1-1; no reliable D call. Germline CDR1 SGHNT, CDR2 YYREEE (reference sequence). Trimming took 5 bases from V and 5 from J, leaving 10 bases between them. The CDR3 has 12 amino acids. The CDR3 sequence: CASRELGTEAFF. The DNA of the CDR3 is TGTGCCAGCAGGGAATTGGGGACTGAAGCTTTCTTT.

The CDR3 region has the DNA TGTGCCAGCAGTGAATATTTTCCGGGGCAAGGAGATACGCAGTATTTT. As protein: CASSEYFPGQGDTQYF. V gene TRBV25-1 combines with J gene TRBJ2-3; D is possibly TRBD1 or TRBD2 (5 bases each). The V gene lost 0 bases and the J gene lost 5 bases, with 15 bases spanning the gap. The CDR3 is 16 amino acids. CDR1 and CDR2 from the germline V gene are MGHDK and SYGVNS.

This clone was detected once. The rearrangement joins TRBV2 to TRBJ2-7; TRBD1 matches 7 bases. Per the germline V gene, CDR1 is SNHLY and CDR2 is FYNNEI. There are 13 residues in the CDR3. V shed 7 bases and J 5 bases; nucleotides not matched to a gene: 8. The CDR3 DNA follows: TGTGCCAGCATGAGACAGGGAAGGGACGAGCAGTACTTC. It translates to CASMRQGRDEQYF.

This clone was seen a single time. The chain carries TRBV29-1 and TRBJ1-2, with a tentative D call TRBD1 (6 bases). The CDR3 consists of 12 residues. CDR1 is SQVTM and CDR2 is ANQGSEA in the germline V gene. The V and J ends lost 5 bases and 3 bases respectively, with 10 bases between them. The CDR3 spells CSVRGADYGYTF. DNA for the CDR3: TGCAGCGTTAGGGGGGCGGACTATGGCTACACCTTC.

This clone has just a few counts. No DNA is shown, since the ends of the CDR3 on it are uncertain; the CDR3 is the one TCRdb lists. The V gene is TRBV2, the J gene TRBJ2-5; TRBD1 was called by the table and not checked on the DNA. The length of the CDR3 is 14 amino acids, counting both ends. CDR1 is SNHLY and CDR2 is FYNNEI in the germline V gene. CDR3 in amino acids: CASSSSTGQETQYF.

The chain has TRBV18 and TRBJ2-7; the match to TRBD2 covers 11 bases. The germline CDR1 and CDR2 sequences are KGHSH and LQKENI. The CDR3 is 12 residues long. J gave up 5 bases and V 9 bases, and 3 bases lay outside the gene matches. The CDR3 is CASSGGADEQYF. The CDR3 region has the DNA TGTGCCAGTAGCGGGGGGGCCGACGAGCAGTACTTC.

This clone has more than one count but fewer than ten. The rearrangement joins TRBV7-2 to TRBJ2-2; 12 bases match TRBD1. The CDR3 runs 16 residues. J was trimmed by 4 bases and V by 7 bases; bases with no gene match: 7. CDR1 is SGHTA, CDR2 FQGNSA, per germline. CDR3: CASTSGDRGRTGELFF. As DNA, the CDR3 is TGTGCCAGCACCTCAGGGGACAGGGGGCGCACCGGGGAGCTGTTTTTT.

The V call is TRBV5-1, the J call TRBJ2-7; the D gene is possibly TRBD1 (6 bases). Per germline, CDR1 SGHRS and CDR2 YFSETQ. The CDR3 length is 18 residues. Trimming took off 0 bases at V and 0 bases at J, with 19 bases between the two ends. CDR3 coding DNA: TGCGCCAGCAGCTTGGACCCCCCAGGGGCCCTCAACTCCTACGAGCAGTACTTC. Its protein is CASSLDPPGALNSYEQYF.